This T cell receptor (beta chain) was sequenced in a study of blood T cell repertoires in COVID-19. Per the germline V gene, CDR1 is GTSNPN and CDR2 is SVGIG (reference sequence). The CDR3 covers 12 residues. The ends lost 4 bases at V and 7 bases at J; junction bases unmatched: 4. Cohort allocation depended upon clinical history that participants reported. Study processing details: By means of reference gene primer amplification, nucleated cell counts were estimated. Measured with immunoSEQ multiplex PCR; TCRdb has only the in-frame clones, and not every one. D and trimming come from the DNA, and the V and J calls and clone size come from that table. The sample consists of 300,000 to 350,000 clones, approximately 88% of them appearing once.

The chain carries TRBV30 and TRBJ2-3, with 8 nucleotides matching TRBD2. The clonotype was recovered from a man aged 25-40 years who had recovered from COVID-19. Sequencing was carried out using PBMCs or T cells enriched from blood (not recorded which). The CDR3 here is CAWTLAAYTQYF. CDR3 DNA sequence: TGTGCCTGGACACTAGCGGCCTATACGCAGTATTTT.